This T cell receptor (beta chain) was obtained from a study of blood T cell repertoires in COVID-19. Study-wide context: Samples came from the United States, Italy and Spain, spanning acute and convalescent COVID-19. The cDNA or gDNA used as material had been derived from T cells, B-cell-depleted T cells, or PBMCs.

This CDR3 has 14 amino acids. The germline V gene has CDR1 MNHEY and CDR2 SMNVEV (reference sequence). Trimming left V 7 bases short and J 1 base short, with 11 bases between. Some clones are missing from TCRdb's copy, which holds only in-frame ones; the method was immunoSEQ multiplex PCR. The sample includes around 700,000 clones, more than 80% of them seen just once. The source material was peripheral blood. This clonotype was sampled from a woman between 18 and 29 years old with acute or convalescent COVID-19. The chain couples TRBV27 to TRBJ1-5; a possible D gene is TRBD1 (5 bases). CDR3 DNA sequence: TGTGCCAGCAAATCGGAGGGGAGCAATCAGCCCCAGCATTTT. This translates into CASKSEGSNQPQHF.